This T cell receptor (beta chain) was recorded in a study of blood T cell repertoires in COVID-19. Study summary: Whether acute or convalescent, the COVID-19 samples came from the United States, Italy and Spain.

Authors' methods: Amplification with reference gene primers provided the estimates of nucleated cell counts. Using immunoSEQ multiplex PCR, the repertoire was profiled, and TCRdb retains in-frame clones only, with some absent. The DNA gave D and trimming, while V, J and clone size come from that table. The table shows roughly 290,000 clones, with around 85% occurring only once. V gave up 7 bases and J gave up 6 bases; unmatched junction bases: 10. The CDR3 contains 15 residues. Germline CDR1 ENHRY, CDR2 SYGVKD. The V and J genes are TRBV10-3 and TRBJ2-3; 10 bases agree with TRBD2. The receptor's source is a woman in her forties or fifties with active or convalescent COVID-19. Sequenced sample: peripheral blood. The CDR3 DNA sequence: TGTGCCATCATGGCCGTAGCGGGGGGCAGGGATACGCAGTATTTT. It is translated as CAIMAVAGGRDTQYF.